Listed below are T cell receptor beta chains from one sample, sequenced in a study of shared clonotypes between healthy human individuals. TCRdb's table, derived via immunoSEQ multiplex PCR, lists solely in-frame clones and lacks some. This sample has millions of clones; over 85% occur once, and the top ten carry approximately 1.2%. The sample comprised naive CD8+ T cells sorted from blood. The receptors originated from a man between 18 and 29 years old in good health. CDR3s include the opening cysteine and the closing phenylalanine or tryptophan. The D gene is left open where the match is weak. Clone size is not always given. Where it is, it says once, few, many or a class for expanded clones.

J | V | size | D | DNA | CDR3
TRBJ2-2 | TRBV6-5 | NA | NA | TGTGCCAGCAGTTACGAGGCGGGATCGATGCCCGGGGAGCTGTTTTTT | CASSYEAGSMPGELFF
TRBJ2-1 | TRBV6-5 | once | TRBD2 | TGTGCCAGCGGCCCCCTAGCGGGAGTCAATGAGCAGTTCTTC | CASGPLAGVNEQFF
TRBJ2-7 | TRBV6-6 | NA | NA | TGTGCCAGCAGTCCGTCGTTAGTGGGCTCCTACGAGCAGTACTTC | CASSPSLVGSYEQYF
TRBJ2-5 | TRBV10-1 | NA | NA | TGCGCCAGCAGCCGGACAGCTCAAGAGACCCAGTACTTC | CASSRTAQETQYF
TRBJ2-5 | TRBV29-1 | NA | NA | TGCAGCGTTGTAAGCGGGCAAGAGACCCAGTACTTC | CSVVSGQETQYF
TRBJ1-5 | TRBV28 | NA | NA | TGTGCCAGCAGTTTATACAGGGTCGGCAATCAGCCCCAGCATTTT | CASSLYRVGNQPQHF
TRBJ2-7 | TRBV11-2 | NA | NA | TGTGCCAGCAGCCCCCCCACAGCCTACGAGCAGTACTTC | CASSPPTAYEQYF
TRBJ2-5 | TRBV18 | NA | NA | TGTGCCAGCTCACCAAGACAGGTTGAGGAGACCCAGTACTTC | CASSPRQVEETQYF
TRBJ1-2 | TRBV9 | NA | NA | TGTGCCAGCAGCGTAGAGGGGGGCGTTTATTATGGCTACACCTTC | CASSVEGGVYYGYTF
TRBJ2-1 | TRBV7-9 | NA | TRBD2 | TGTGCCAGCAGCCACCTCTTAGGGAGGGCCGGAGGTGAGCAGTTCTTC | CASSHLLGRAGGEQFF
TRBJ2-7 | TRBV7-9 | NA | NA | TGTGCCAGCAGCAGGACAGACTCCTACGAGCAGTACTTC | CASSRTDSYEQYF